What follows are 29 T cell receptor beta chains derived from one specimen sequenced in a study of cytomegalovirus exposure and HLA in healthy donors. Use of 60 Vbeta and 13 Jbeta primers characterized the PCR. TCRdb's table, derived via immunoSEQ multiplex PCR, lists solely in-frame clones and lacks some. The sample has about 210,000 clones, about four fifths seen once. Sequences were obtained from PBMCs. The receptors stem from a woman aged 45-60 years in good health and CMV-seropositive.

The rearrangement joins TRBV9 to TRBJ2-2; perhaps TRBD1 as D (5 bases). Trimming stripped 3 bases from V and 2 bases from J, with 8 bases between. This CDR3 contains 14 residues. The germline V gene encodes CDR1 SGDLS and CDR2 YYNGEE. CDR3 sequence: CASSGQHNTGELFF. CDR3 bases: TGTGCCAGCAGCGGACAGCATAACACCGGGGAGCTGTTTTTT.

This chain connects TRBV19 to TRBJ1-5, with D possibly matching TRBD1 (5 bases). CDR1 is LNHDA and CDR2 is SQIVND in the germline V gene (reference sequence). Trimming shortened V by 0 bases and J by 0 bases, and 12 bases separated the two germline ends. The CDR3 covers 17 residues. CDR3 nucleotide sequence: TGTGCCAGTAGTATAGATCCGTCAGGGTATAGCAATCAGCCCCAGCATTTT. Protein: CASSIDPSGYSNQPQHF.

The V call is TRBV6-5, the J call TRBJ2-2; D ambiguous. Germline V lookup: CDR1 MNHEY, CDR2 SVGAGI. This CDR3 contains 12 residues. Trimming left V 7 bases short and J 1 base short, with 4 bases between. CDR3 DNA sequence: TGTGCCAGCACCGGGAACACCGGGGAGCTGTTTTTT. This encodes CASTGNTGELFF.

This clone has only one observation. The chain has TRBV5-1 and TRBJ1-6; 9 bases are a match to TRBD1. This CDR3 has 15 residues. J lost 10 bases, V lost 3 bases, and 8 bases had no gene match. The germline V gene encodes CDR1 SGHRS and CDR2 YFSETQ. The CDR3 DNA sequence: TGCGCCAGCAGCTCTGGGACAGGGACATTCTCACCCCTCCACTTT. Its translation is CASSSGTGTFSPLHF.

In DNA form, the CDR3 reads TGCGCCAGCAGCCTAGGACTAGTAAGGTTTGTTCAGTACTTC. Residues: CASSLGLVRFVQYF. The V and J genes are TRBV4-1 and TRBJ2-4; 7 bases fit TRBD2. The CDR3 spans 14 residues. V trimming: 4 bases; J trimming: 11 bases; junction bases outside the gene matches: 11. Germline V gene sequence: CDR1 MGHRA, CDR2 YSYEKL.

This chain joins TRBV6-5 and TRBJ2-4, with 7 bases aligning to TRBD2. The V gene end was trimmed by 2 bases and the J gene end by 7 bases; junction bases not matched to a gene: 8. Germline V gene data show CDR1 as MNHEY and CDR2 as SVGAGI. This CDR3 is built from 15 residues. CDR3 amino acids: CASSYISQGGNIQYF. The DNA for the CDR3 is TGTGCCAGCAGTTACATTTCCCAGGGAGGGAACATTCAGTACTTC.

The chain couples TRBV5-1 to TRBJ1-2, with TRBD1 matching over 8 bases. The V gene end was trimmed by 0 bases and the J gene end by 4 bases; junction bases not matched to a gene: 5. The CDR3 is 15 amino acids. The germline V gene encodes CDR1 SGHRS and CDR2 YFSETQ. CDR3 in amino acids: CASSLVPGGSYGYTF. CDR3 DNA sequence: TGCGCCAGCAGCTTGGTTCCAGGGGGCTCCTATGGCTACACCTTC.

This chain connects TRBV5-1 to TRBJ2-5; 8 nucleotides line up with TRBD1. CDR1 and CDR2 from the germline V gene are SGHRS and YFSETQ. This CDR3 comprises 15 residues. Trimming removed 4 bases from V and 0 bases from J; junction bases left unmatched: 5. Here the CDR3 reads CASSSRTGNQETQYF. Written as DNA, the CDR3 is TGCGCCAGCAGCAGTAGGACAGGGAACCAAGAGACCCAGTACTTC. The full variable domain, rest sourced from reference TRBV5-1 and TRBJ2-5, is KAGVTQTPRYLIKTRGQQVTLSCSPISGHRSVSWYQQTPGQGLQFLFEYFSETQRNKGNFPGRFSGRQFSNSRSEMNVSTLELGDSALYLCASSSRTGNQETQYFGPGTRLLVL.

The J gene is TRBJ1-1, the V gene TRBV7-8; the match to TRBD1 covers 9 bases. From germline, CDR1 is SGHVS and CDR2 FQNEAQ. The CDR3 contains 15 residues. V shed 5 bases and J 1 base; nucleotides not matched to a gene: 5. The CDR3: CASSPPGQGNTEAFF. The DNA of the CDR3 is TGTGCCAGCAGCCCCCCGGGACAGGGGAACACTGAAGCTTTCTTT.

V is TRBV6-5 and J is TRBJ2-7, with 8 nucleotides matching TRBD2. The CDR3 has 13 residues. Germline values: CDR1 MNHEY, CDR2 SVGAGI. The V gene end was trimmed by 7 bases and the J gene end by 2 bases; junction bases not matched to a gene: 4. CDR3 DNA sequence: TGTGCCAGCACCAACGGGGGGGCCTACGAGCAGTACTTC. It encodes CASTNGGAYEQYF.

The V and J genes are TRBV21-1 and TRBJ1-2; no check of the table's D call, TRBD1, against the DNA was made. TRBV21-1 is designated a pseudogene. The CDR3 has 16 amino acids. This CDR3 reads CASNLNRDPGDYGYTF. CDR3 in DNA: TGTGCCAGCAACCTAAACAGGGACCCGGGCGACTATGGCTACACCTTC.

V gene TRBV7-2 combines with J gene TRBJ2-3; the D is unclear. This CDR3 comprises 16 residues. Per the germline V gene, CDR1 is SGHTA and CDR2 is FQGNSA. V lost 1 base and J lost 4, with 15 bases in between. The CDR3 nucleotides read TGTGCCAGCAGCTTAGTTGGAAGACTGAAAGCAGATACGCAGTATTTT. This sequence encodes CASSLVGRLKADTQYF.

V and J are TRBV19 and TRBJ2-7; 8 positions match TRBD2. The CDR3 extends over 15 amino acids. In germline, CDR1 is LNHDA, CDR2 SQIVND (reference sequence). V gave up 8 bases and J gave up 5 bases; unmatched junction bases: 14. The CDR3 loop is CASSHGGGRYDEQYF. The CDR3, as DNA: TGTGCCAGTTCACATGGCGGGGGGCGCTATGACGAGCAGTACTTC.

CDR3 in amino acids: CAWSAGGTEAFF. CDR3 DNA sequence: TGTGCCTGGAGTGCGGGTGGCACTGAAGCTTTCTTT. The V gene is TRBV30, the J gene TRBJ1-1, with no clear D. The V gene lost 1 base and the J gene lost 4 bases, with 7 bases spanning the gap. Germline CDR1 and CDR2: GTSNPN and SVGIG (reference sequence). The CDR3 sequence is 12 residues long.

The V gene is TRBV4-2, the J gene TRBJ2-1, with TRBD2 identical over 9 bases. The V gene's germline CDR1 is LGHNA and CDR2 YNFKEQ. This CDR3 region has 16 residues. V was pared by 3 bases and J by 2 bases, with 5 bases of the junction left unmatched. CDR3 nucleotide sequence: TGTGCCAGCAGCCAGTTAGCGGGGGAGACCTACAATGAGCAGTTCTTC. This translates into CASSQLAGETYNEQFF.

Remarks on this clone: The junction shows a germline mismatch at one end, possibly a read error. The chain has TRBV6-5 and TRBJ2-5; D gene uncertain. This CDR3 has 15 residues. Per germline, CDR1 MNHEY and CDR2 SVGAGI. The CDR3 DNA reads TGTGCCAGCAATTACTCTCGGCTAGTTGAAGAGACCCAGTACTTC. Amino acid sequence: CASNYSRLVEETQYF.

The genes are TRBV5-1 and TRBJ1-1, with TRBD1 identical over 8 bases. Germline-derived CDR1 and CDR2 are SGHRS and YFSETQ. CDR3 length: 15 amino acids. Trimming took 4 bases from V and 4 from J; bases not matched to a gene: 9. CDR3 sequence: CASSPDRARSTEAFF. DNA of the CDR3: TGCGCCAGCAGCCCGGACAGGGCCCGTTCCACTGAAGCTTTCTTT.

This chain uses TRBV5-1 with TRBJ2-5; 9 nucleotides match TRBD1. With 1 base clipped from V and 5 bases from J, the junction kept 6 bases outside the gene matches. The CDR3 sequence is 15 residues long. Per germline, CDR1 SGHRS and CDR2 YFSETQ. The CDR3 DNA sequence: TGCGCCAGCAGCTTGATGGGACAGGGAGGGGAGACCCAGTACTTC. Translating gives CASSLMGQGGETQYF.

This chain connects TRBV29-1 to TRBJ2-3; a weak D match, TRBD1 (6 bases). This CDR3 has 14 amino acids. V lost 4 bases, J lost 2 bases, and 13 bases lay in between. Germline assignment: CDR1 SQVTM and CDR2 ANQGSEA. CDR3 loop: CSVGGLGNTDTQYF. As DNA, the CDR3 is TGCAGCGTTGGGGGGCTTGGGAACACAGATACGCAGTATTTT.

In DNA, the CDR3 is TGTGCCACCAGCAGAACAGGGGCTGGAAACACCATATATTTT. It translates to CATSRTGAGNTIYF. This chain joins TRBV15 and TRBJ1-3; 7 bases fit TRBD1. Germline trimming cut 2 bases from V and 2 bases from J; bases unmatched to any gene: 0. This CDR3 spans 14 amino acids. Germline V gene data show CDR1 as LNHNV and CDR2 as YYDKDF (reference sequence).

The rearrangement joins TRBV28 to TRBJ1-2; D might be TRBD1 (6 bases). The V end was cut by 7 bases, the J end by 8 bases, with 17 bases between. The CDR3 spans 13 residues. Germline V gene lookup returns CDR1 MDHEN and CDR2 SYDVKM. The CDR3 sequence: CASTLTGQYGYTF. DNA of the CDR3: TGTGCCAGCACCTTAACAGGGCAATACGGCTACACCTTC.

This clone was seen only a few times. Written as DNA, the CDR3 is TGTGCCAGCTCACCACCTGGAGTTGCCTACAATGAGCAGTTCTTC. This codes for CASSPPGVAYNEQFF. This chain joins TRBV18 and TRBJ2-1; D is unresolved. This CDR3 has 15 residues. The germline V gene has CDR1 KGHSH and CDR2 LQKENI. The V end was cut by 0 bases, the J end by 2 bases, with 8 bases between.

This clone was picked up one time. The DNA of the CDR3 is TGTGCCAGCAGCCCACGGACAGGGGACGGCTACGAGCAGTACTTC. As protein: CASSPRTGDGYEQYF. The V and J genes are TRBV7-9 and TRBJ2-7; 9 bases are a match to TRBD1. This CDR3 region has 15 residues. CDR1 and CDR2 from the germline V gene are SEHNR and FQNEAQ (reference sequence). The ends lost 5 bases at V and 3 bases at J; junction bases unmatched: 8.

V usage is TRBV19 and J usage is TRBJ2-3; 12 bases fit TRBD2. J gave up 3 bases and V 6 bases, and 10 bases lay outside the gene matches. Germline V lookup: CDR1 LNHDA, CDR2 SQIVND (reference sequence). This CDR3 region has 17 residues. The CDR3 reads CASSPRRLAGATDTQYF. CDR3 sequence (DNA): TGTGCCAGTAGCCCACGCAGACTAGCGGGGGCTACAGATACGCAGTATTTT.

This chain uses TRBV19 with TRBJ2-2; D perhaps matches TRBD1 (5 bases). Looked up from germline, CDR1 is LNHDA and CDR2 is SQIVND (reference sequence). The CDR3 is made up of 12 amino acids. The V end lost 9 bases, the J end lost 3 bases, and 8 bases lay between the germline ends. CDR3 sequence (DNA): TGTGCCAGCATACAGGACACCGGGGAGCTGTTTTTT. Its translation: CASIQDTGELFF.

The table lists this clone with a count of one. V gene TRBV5-4 combines with J gene TRBJ1-2; TRBD1 might be the D (5 bases). Germline V lookup: CDR1 SGHNT, CDR2 YYREEE (reference sequence). There are 17 residues in the CDR3. Trimming stripped 0 bases from V and 8 bases from J, with 23 bases between. In DNA, the CDR3 is TGTGCCAGCAGCTTGGGGGGACCGACATTCCAAGCGGGCGGCTACACCTTC. It codes for CASSLGGPTFQAGGYTF.

CDR3 loop: CASSQPRTGVNEKLFF. CDR3 in DNA: TGTGCCAGCAGCCAACCCCGGACAGGGGTAAATGAAAAACTGTTTTTT. This chain connects TRBV4-2 to TRBJ1-4; the match to TRBD1 covers 9 bases. The CDR3 loop spans 16 amino acids. The V segment lost 2 bases and the J segment 5 bases; nucleotides outside the gene matches: 6. Germline lookup yields CDR1 LGHNA and CDR2 YNFKEQ.

The genes are TRBV11-2 and TRBJ1-3, with D maybe TRBD1 (6 bases). The CDR3 sequence is 15 residues long. V was pared by 3 bases and J by 2 bases, with 11 bases between. Germline lookup yields CDR1 SGHAT and CDR2 FQNNGV. Here the CDR3 reads CASSFTGRAGNTIYF. For the CDR3, the DNA is TGTGCCAGCAGCTTCACAGGGAGGGCTGGAAACACCATATATTTT.

This chain links TRBV7-2 with TRBJ1-3, with D uncertain. The length of the CDR3 is 17 residues. Trimming cost V 3 bases and J 3 bases, with 18 bases left between them. Germline V CDR1 and CDR2: SGHTA, FQGNSA. CDR3 in amino acids: CASSFAPGSGGGNTIYF. CDR3 bases: TGTGCCAGCAGCTTCGCTCCGGGGTCTGGAGGTGGAAACACCATATATTTT. Variable domain in full (rest from reference TRBV7-2 and TRBJ1-3): GAGVSQSPSNKVTEKGKDVELRCDPISGHTALYWYRQSLGQGLEFLIYFQGNSAPDKSGLPSDRFSAERTGGSVSTLTIQRTQQEDSAVYLCASSFAPGSGGGNTIYFGEGSWLTVV.